The 26 T cell receptor beta chains below all came from one sample that was sequenced in a study of cytomegalovirus exposure and HLA in healthy donors. PCR was performed using 60 Vbeta and 13 Jbeta primers. Generated by immunoSEQ multiplex PCR, the TCRdb table keeps only in-frame clones and is missing some. The sample carries 100,000 to 150,000 clones, over 70% recorded once. Source material: PBMCs. The receptors originated from a woman in her forties or fifties in good health and CMV-seropositive.

The V and J genes are TRBV9 and TRBJ1-2; TRBD1 matches 11 bases. Germline loops: CDR1 SGDLS, CDR2 YYNGEE. This CDR3 has 16 residues. The trim removed 0 bases at V and 5 bases at J, leaving 6 bases unmatched. The CDR3 nucleotides are TGTGCCAGCAGCGTAGACCGGGACAGGGGGACTTATGGCTACACCTTC. Protein product: CASSVDRDRGTYGYTF.

With respect to this clone: At one of its ends the junction is not consistent with the germline gene, which may arise from a read error. The J gene is TRBJ2-3, the V gene TRBV9, with D possibly being TRBD1 (8 bases). Germline-derived CDR1 and CDR2 are SGDLS and YYNGEE. CDR3 length equals 17 residues. CDR3 protein: CASSERGQGGIAETQYF. DNA for the CDR3: TGTGCCAGCAGCGAGCGCGGACAGGGAGGGATAGCAGAAACGCAGTATTTT.

This clone was seen more than once but under ten times. The rearrangement joins TRBV6-5 to TRBJ2-1, with 8 bases that match TRBD2. The CDR3 is 13 residues long. From germline, CDR1 is MNHEY and CDR2 SVGAGI. V trimming: 0 bases; J trimming: 13 bases; junction bases outside the gene matches: 5. The CDR3 is CASSYSAGLAQFF. The CDR3 DNA sequence: TGTGCCAGCAGTTACTCCGCCGGACTAGCACAGTTCTTC.

This chain joins TRBV4-1 and TRBJ2-7, with 11 positions matching TRBD2. The trim removed 4 bases at V and 4 bases at J, leaving 6 bases unmatched. The length of the CDR3 is 15 residues. Germline CDR1 MGHRA, CDR2 YSYEKL. CDR3 protein: CASSRSWTSGYEQYF. For the CDR3, the DNA is TGCGCCAGCAGCCGCTCGTGGACTAGCGGGTACGAGCAGTACTTC.

This clone has a handful of counts. The rearrangement links TRBV7-3 to TRBJ1-6; possible D gene TRBD1, 5 bases. CDR3 length: 15 amino acids. Between the trimmed V and J ends, which lost 5 bases and 8 bases, there was a span of 16 bases. In germline, CDR1 is SGHTA, CDR2 FQGTGA. CDR3 amino acids: CASSHLGGMDSPLHF. The CDR3 DNA follows: TGTGCCAGCAGCCACCTGGGGGGGATGGATTCACCCCTCCACTTT.

The chain combines TRBV27 with TRBJ1-2, with TRBD1 identical over 10 bases. Germline V CDR1 and CDR2: MNHEY, SMNVEV (reference sequence). With V trimmed by 2 bases and J by 8 bases, 5 bases remained unmatched. The CDR3 consists of 14 residues. The CDR3 is CASSLEGTGVGYTF. The CDR3 DNA reads as TGTGCCAGCAGTTTAGAGGGGACAGGGGTCGGCTACACCTTC.

The chain couples TRBV4-3 to TRBJ1-2; 10 bases map to TRBD1. V gave up 3 bases and J gave up 2 bases; unmatched junction bases: 3. CDR1 LGHNA and CDR2 YSLEER come from the germline V gene. This CDR3 comprises 15 residues. The CDR3 reads CASSQGGQGNYGYTF. As DNA, the CDR3 is TGCGCCAGCAGCCAGGGGGGACAGGGGAACTATGGCTACACCTTC.

In this sample, this clone turned up a few times. The gene calls are TRBV5-4 and TRBJ2-7; 11 positions agree with TRBD1. The CDR3 is 15 residues long. J gave up 2 bases and V 5 bases, and 6 bases lay outside the gene matches. Germline CDR1 is SGHNT and CDR2 is YYREEE (reference sequence). CDR3 residues: CASSLGDRGTYEQYF. The CDR3 DNA follows: TGTGCCAGCAGTCTAGGGGACAGGGGGACCTACGAGCAGTACTTC. The complete variable domain, with remaining parts taken from reference TRBV5-4 and TRBJ2-7, reads ETGVTQSPTHLIKTRGQQVTLRCSSQSGHNTVSWYQQALGQGPQFIFQYYREEENGRGNFPPRFSGLQFPNYSSELNVNALELDDSALYLCASSLGDRGTYEQYFGPGTRLTVT.

The chain combines TRBV5-1 with TRBJ1-4; 10 positions agree with TRBD1. Germline V gene data show CDR1 as SGHRS and CDR2 as YFSETQ. The CDR3 loop spans 15 amino acids. J was trimmed by 6 bases and V by 4 bases; bases with no gene match: 6. The CDR3 loop reads CASSRGGQGDEKLFF. CDR3 coding DNA: TGCGCCAGCAGCCGAGGTGGACAGGGGGATGAAAAACTGTTTTTT. Looking up the rest from reference TRBV5-1 and TRBJ1-4 gives the full variable domain: KAGVTQTPRYLIKTRGQQVTLSCSPISGHRSVSWYQQTPGQGLQFLFEYFSETQRNKGNFPGRFSGRQFSNSRSEMNVSTLELGDSALYLCASSRGGQGDEKLFFGSGTQLSVL.

The chain links TRBV19 to TRBJ1-5; 7 bases line up with TRBD1. This CDR3 spans 15 amino acids. Trimming took 5 bases from V and 5 from J; bases not matched to a gene: 9. Germline values: CDR1 LNHDA, CDR2 SQIVND (reference sequence). CDR3 nucleotides: TGTGCCAGTAGTCCCCGGACAGGAGCTTATCAGCCCCAGCATTTT. As protein: CASSPRTGAYQPQHF.

The chain uses TRBV7-3 and TRBJ2-1; no firm D call. V lost 5 bases and J 5 bases, leaving 10 bases between the germline ends. CDR3 length: 13 residues. Germline loops: CDR1 SGHTA, CDR2 FQGTGA. CDR3 in amino acids: CASSPYLNNEQFF. The CDR3 DNA sequence: TGTGCCAGCAGCCCATACTTGAACAATGAGCAGTTCTTC. The full variable domain, completed using reference TRBV7-3 and TRBJ2-1, is GAGVSQTPSNKVTEKGKYVELRCDPISGHTALYWYRQSLGQGPEFLIYFQGTGAADDSGLPNDRFFAVRPEGSVSTLKIQRTERGDSAVYLCASSPYLNNEQFFGPGTRLTVL.

The chain couples TRBV4-3 to TRBJ2-3; 8 bases are a match to TRBD2. The CDR3 is 18 amino acids. Germline V gene data show CDR1 as LGHNA and CDR2 as YSLEER. V dropped 0 bases and J dropped 4; count of bases not matched to a gene: 12. In DNA form, the CDR3 reads TGCGCCAGCAGCCAAGAAGGGCGCGGCGGACTAGCCGCAGATACGCAGTATTTT. This encodes CASSQEGRGGLAADTQYF.

This clone was seen a handful of times. The rearrangement links TRBV4-2 to TRBJ2-3; 7 nucleotides match TRBD2. CDR3 length equals 18 residues. CDR1 and CDR2 from the germline V gene are LGHNA and YNFKEQ. With 0 bases clipped from V and 2 bases from J, the junction kept 11 bases outside the gene matches. The CDR3 nucleotides read TGTGCCAGCAGCCAAGATGTCAGTGGGGGGGGGTACACAGATACGCAGTATTTT. It translates to CASSQDVSGGGYTDTQYF.

The chain combines TRBV7-2 with TRBJ2-5; unclear D gene. In germline, CDR1 is SGHTA, CDR2 FQGNSA. The CDR3 consists of 15 residues. Trimming pared 1 base from V and 4 bases from J, leaving 13 bases between. For the CDR3, the DNA is TGTGCCAGCAGCTTAGTTTACTACCAAAGAGAGACCCAGTACTTC. This encodes CASSLVYYQRETQYF. Full variable domain (missing parts from reference TRBV7-2 and TRBJ2-5): GAGVSQSPSNKVTEKGKDVELRCDPISGHTALYWYRQSLGQGLEFLIYFQGNSAPDKSGLPSDRFSAERTGGSVSTLTIQRTQQEDSAVYLCASSLVYYQRETQYFGPGTRLLVL.

The rearrangement links TRBV28 to TRBJ1-5; D gene uncertain. Looked up from germline, CDR1 is MDHEN and CDR2 is SYDVKM. Trimming took 3 bases from V and 4 from J, leaving 19 bases between them. The CDR3 is made up of 17 amino acids. The CDR3, as DNA: TGTGCCAGCAGTTTTCTCGAGGTCTACCTACTTAATCAGCCCCAGCATTTT. Translation: CASSFLEVYLLNQPQHF.

This chain joins TRBV5-6 and TRBJ2-4; tentative D call: TRBD2 (6 bases). The V gene lost 0 bases and the J gene lost 6 bases, with 16 bases spanning the gap. Germline CDR1 is SGHDT and CDR2 is YYEEEE. The length of the CDR3 is 16 residues. As DNA, the CDR3 is TGTGCCAGCAGCTTGGCGACGAGGGCGGGGAGAAACATTCAGTACTTC. Its protein is CASSLATRAGRNIQYF.

The chain is built from TRBV7-9 and TRBJ2-5, with D hard to call. V was clipped by 5 bases and J by 4 bases, with 11 bases between them. This CDR3 contains 13 residues. Germline V lookup: CDR1 SEHNR, CDR2 FQNEAQ (reference sequence). As DNA, the CDR3 is TGTGCCAGCAGCCACAACCTAGGAGAGACCCAGTACTTC. This codes for CASSHNLGETQYF.

This clone was counted a few times. The rearrangement joins TRBV29-1 to TRBJ2-1; 12 nucleotides match TRBD2. With V trimmed by 2 bases and J by 7 bases, 6 bases remained unmatched. CDR3 length equals 15 residues. Germline CDR1 and CDR2: SQVTM and ANQGSEA. In nucleotides, the CDR3 is TGCAGCGTTGAAACGCTAGCGGGAGGGGGGAATGAGCAGTTCTTC. This gives the protein CSVETLAGGGNEQFF.

This rearrangement joins TRBV6-1 to TRBJ2-3; D unresolved. V was pared by 0 bases and J by 3 bases, with 10 bases between. This CDR3 has 15 amino acids. The V gene's germline CDR1 is MNHNS and CDR2 SASEGT. CDR3 nucleotide sequence: TGTGCCAGCAGTGAAGCGCCATCGAGGACAGATACGCAGTATTTT. Its protein product is CASSEAPSRTDTQYF.

V gene TRBV18 combines with J gene TRBJ2-7; a possible D gene is TRBD2 (5 bases). V shed 3 bases and J shed 3 bases, with 9 bases lying between them. The CDR3 covers 13 residues. The V gene's germline CDR1 is KGHSH and CDR2 LQKENI. The CDR3 DNA is TGTGCCAGCTCACCCCCTGAGGGCTACGAGCAGTACTTC. This translates into CASSPPEGYEQYF.

V usage is TRBV7-2 and J usage is TRBJ1-5, with TRBD1 matching 7 bases. Germline trimming cut 5 bases from V and 3 bases from J; bases unmatched to any gene: 7. This CDR3 comprises 15 residues. Germline loops: CDR1 SGHTA, CDR2 FQGNSA. For the CDR3, the DNA is TGTGCCAGCAGCCTGGGACAGAACGTCAATCAGCCCCAGCATTTT. As protein: CASSLGQNVNQPQHF.

CDR3 sequence (DNA): TGTGCCAGCAGTTTGGGGGGACAGGGGCTCGACGAGCAGTACTTC. It translates to CASSLGGQGLDEQYF. V gene TRBV28 combines with J gene TRBJ2-7; 10 nucleotides line up with TRBD1. CDR3 length: 15 residues. The germline V gene has CDR1 MDHEN and CDR2 SYDVKM. V shed 3 bases, J shed 5 bases, and the junction held 7 bases outside the gene matches.

The chain combines TRBV14 with TRBJ2-7; possibly TRBD2 for D (5 bases). The CDR3 has 13 amino acids. Trimming took off 1 base at V and 6 bases at J, with 10 bases between the two ends. Germline V gives CDR1 SGHDN, CDR2 FVKESK. CDR3 region: CASSQVVASEQYF. As DNA, the CDR3 is TGTGCCAGCAGCCAAGTCGTAGCGTCCGAGCAGTACTTC.

This chain links TRBV4-2 with TRBJ1-1, with TRBD1 matching over 10 bases. After removal of 4 bases from V and 1 base from J, the junction contained 9 bases not matched to a gene. Germline values: CDR1 LGHNA, CDR2 YNFKEQ. The length of the CDR3 is 17 residues. The CDR3 DNA follows: TGTGCCAGCAGCCTTGGACAGGGGGGATTAACGAACACTGAAGCTTTCTTT. Amino acids: CASSLGQGGLTNTEAFF.

There are a few counts of this clone. The chain couples TRBV6-1 to TRBJ1-2; D is unclear. Trimming took 7 bases from V and 0 from J, leaving 12 bases between them. The CDR3 spans 14 residues. The germline gives CDR1 MNHNS, CDR2 SASEGT. The CDR3 region is CASITTGANYGYTF. CDR3 sequence (DNA): TGTGCCAGCATAACAACGGGAGCTAACTATGGCTACACCTTC.

In nucleotides, the CDR3 is TGTGCCTGGAGTGGGACAGCCGGATGGACCCTCCACTTT. This translates into CAWSGTAGWTLHF. The V and J genes are TRBV30 and TRBJ1-6; D is perhaps TRBD1 (6 bases). Trimming pared 1 base from V and 14 bases from J, leaving 15 bases between. The CDR3 runs to 13 residues. CDR1 is GTSNPN, CDR2 SVGIG, per germline (reference sequence).